The 2 T cell receptor beta chains reported below all come from one sample, sequenced in a study of shared clonotypes between healthy human individuals. Naivety among CD8 cells was defined by CD45RO negativity and positive CCR7 selection, thereby excluding terminally differentiated effector memory CD45RA+ cells. Some clones are missing from TCRdb's copy, which holds only in-frame ones; the method was immunoSEQ multiplex PCR. The repertoire holds millions of clones, with over 85% as singletons. Sequenced input: naive CD8+ T cells sorted from blood. These receptors were collected from a man aged 18-30 years in good health.

The genes are TRBV9 and TRBJ2-5; D uncertain. V lost 4 bases to trimming and J lost 3 bases, with 10 bases between them. Germline CDR1 is SGDLS and CDR2 is YYNGEE. CDR3 length: 13 residues. The CDR3 loop is CASSTRREETQYF. Here the CDR3 DNA reads TGTGCCAGCAGCACGCGACGTGAAGAGACCCAGTACTTC.

The V gene is TRBV4-1, the J gene TRBJ1-1; D is possibly TRBD1 (5 bases). The germline CDR1 and CDR2 sequences are MGHRA and YSYEKL. CDR3 length: 15 residues. V lost 3 bases and J lost 1, with 12 bases in between. CDR3 in amino acids: CASSQPGPANTEAFF. CDR3 bases: TGCGCCAGCAGCCAGCCGGGACCCGCGAACACTGAAGCTTTCTTT.